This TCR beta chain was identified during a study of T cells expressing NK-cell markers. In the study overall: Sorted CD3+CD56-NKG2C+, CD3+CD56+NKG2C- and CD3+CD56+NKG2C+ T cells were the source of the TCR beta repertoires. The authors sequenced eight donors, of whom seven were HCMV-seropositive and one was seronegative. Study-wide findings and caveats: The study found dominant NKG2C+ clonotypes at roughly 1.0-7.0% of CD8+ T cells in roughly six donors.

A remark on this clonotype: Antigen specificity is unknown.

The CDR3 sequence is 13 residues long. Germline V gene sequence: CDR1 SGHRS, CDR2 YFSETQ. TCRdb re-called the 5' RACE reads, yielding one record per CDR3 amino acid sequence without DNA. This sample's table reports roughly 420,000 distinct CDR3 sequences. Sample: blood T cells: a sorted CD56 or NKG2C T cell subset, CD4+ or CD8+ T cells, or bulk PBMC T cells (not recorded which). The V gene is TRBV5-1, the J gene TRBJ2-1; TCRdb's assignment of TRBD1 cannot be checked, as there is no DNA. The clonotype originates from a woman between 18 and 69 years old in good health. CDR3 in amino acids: CASSLQGIDEQFF.